The following is a T cell receptor beta chain sequence with its context. Its matching antigen is unknown. The sample belongs to a study of regulatory T cells in long-lasting Graves disease. Study results and caveats: There were preferences for TRBV28, TRBJ1-2 and TRBJ2-5 in persistent disease. TCR diversity was lower in persistent Graves' patients than in newly diagnosed ones. Newly diagnosed patients shared 850 to 1,000 public clonotypes; persistent patients shared more than 2,500.

The time point denotes: persistent/refractory GD, antithyroid drugs over 5 years with positive TRAb. The TCR library used RNA extracted from PBMCs. Relying on iRepertoire HTBI primers and Arm-PCR of CDR3 regions, the team built TCR beta libraries. Each CDR3 protein gets one entry after TCRdb re-called the multiplex PCR reads with MiXCR. The data hold 400,000 to 500,000 distinct CDR3 sequences, with 20% observed a single time. This CDR3 has 11 amino acids. The germline CDR1 and CDR2 sequences are DFQATT and SNEGSKA (reference sequence). Sequenced here: peripheral blood mononuclear cells (PBMCs), sampled when the disease was refractory, from a patient treated with antithyroid drugs. This chain links TRBV20-1 with TRBJ1-1; D possibly corresponds to TRBD1 (6 bases). This clonotype was sampled from a female donor with Graves disease. CDR3 DNA: TGCAGCCTGGGGGGGGCCATGGGAGCTTTCTTT. It is translated as CSLGGAMGAFF.